This T cell receptor (beta chain) was profiled in a study of identical twins (TCRdb year 2016). Some background on the complete study: To test whether fetal clonotypes persist, the study used deep sequencing on TCR alpha and beta repertoires from monozygotic twins, unrelated adults of various ages, and cord blood. Replicate twin experiments were performed at different times using different library preparation protocols to rule out contamination. General study outcomes and caveats: Out-of-frame TCR alpha sharing in monozygotic twins was systematically underestimated by recombination models, whereas sharing between unrelated individuals was in agreement with the recombination models. The excess sharing between twins in beta out-of-frame sequences was weaker because fewer shared sequences reduced the signal-to-noise ratio. Out-of-frame TCR alpha sequences shared between twins showed an excess of low generation-probability sequences compared with coincidental sharing between unrelated individuals. Invariant T cells such as MAIT and iNKT could partly confound zero-insertion analyses, although diverse VJ usage argued against such confounding for most clonotypes. Conclusions relied on cross-sectional statistical analysis, since the same donors could not be followed over many years. Fewer insertions were carried by abundant cord blood beta clonotypes; a weaker similar trend was observed in young adult naive repertoires, while no such trend was observed in memory repertoires.

The library relied on 5' RACE. Data came from an Illumina HiSeq 2000. Template switching introduced a universal primer binding site; the final cDNA contained a unique molecular identifier, enabling accurate counting of TCR cDNA molecules. Specific primers in the conserved constant-segment region were used to synthesize first-strand cDNA for the TCR alpha and beta chains. To control for contamination, every cDNA library carried two barcodes: a SMART-Mk sample barcode plus Illumina barcodes. Two successive PCR steps introduced TruSeq adapter sequences along with Illumina sample barcodes. Sequencing of the TCR alpha and beta cDNA libraries was done on the Illumina HiSeq platform using custom primers. Under the source paper's analysis protocol: MiGEC processed the raw reads to extract unique molecular identifiers, while MiXCR was used to determine the CDR3 positions. Recombination models were inferred per individual with the repgenHMM and IGoR tools using an EM algorithm. Shared clonotype analysis was performed with the tcR package in R, normalizing sharing by the product of cloneset sizes. To study raw recombination without the effects of thymic and clonal selection, out-of-frame nonproductive sequences were analyzed. Using fastp trimming at Q25 and MiXCR clonotype assembly, TCRdb reanalyzed the public sequencing data and kept in-frame beta chains. Each entry merges the rows of one CDR3 protein and shows their most common DNA and genes. TCRdb, rather than the study authors, made the V and J calls. Here the sample has more than 400,000 distinct CDR3 sequences; about 16% occur a single time. 0.44% of the sample comes from the top ten.

CDR1 and CDR2 were assigned from the germline V gene (reference sequence) as LGHDT and YNNKEL. The CDR3 numbers 13 residues from cysteine through phenylalanine. CDR3 DNA only is kept here, 39 bases in frame from base 1. This clonotype appeared a few times. Its recognized antigen is unknown. A read error may produce the germline difference seen at one junction end. All donors were healthy Caucasians. Three pairs of female monozygotic twins, all aged roughly 18 to 29 years, were included in the twin cohort. CD4+ and CD8+ T cell populations were isolated with positive isolation kits from Invitrogen. The same data also went into a second study, on yellow fever vaccine responses in identical twins. The second study's authors report: The authors reported that the T cell response to vaccination in identical twins appeared partly convergent and partly personalized. Focusing on identical twins, the study followed the T cell clones that responded to the vaccine, and did so with precision.

The V gene is TRBV3-1 and the J gene is TRBJ2-7, with TRBD2 identical over 8 junction bases. The sequenced sample was CD4+ T cells sorted from blood. This receptor was obtained from a woman aged 18-29 years in good health. DNA sequence: TGTGCCAGCAGACAAGGACTAGCTGGCGAGCAGTACTTC. This is translated as CASRQGLAGEQYF.